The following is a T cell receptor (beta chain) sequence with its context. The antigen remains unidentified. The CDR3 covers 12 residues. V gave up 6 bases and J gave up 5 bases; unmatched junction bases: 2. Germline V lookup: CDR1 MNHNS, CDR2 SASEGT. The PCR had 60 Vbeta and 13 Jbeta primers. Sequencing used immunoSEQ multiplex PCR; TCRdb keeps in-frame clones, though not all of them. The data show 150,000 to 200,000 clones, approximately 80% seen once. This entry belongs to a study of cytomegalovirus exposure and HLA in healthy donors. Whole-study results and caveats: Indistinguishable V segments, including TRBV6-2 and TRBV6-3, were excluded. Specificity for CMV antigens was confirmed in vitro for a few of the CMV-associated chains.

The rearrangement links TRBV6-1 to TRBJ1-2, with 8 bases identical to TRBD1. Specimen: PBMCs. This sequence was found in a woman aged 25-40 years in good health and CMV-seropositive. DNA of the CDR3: TGTGCCAGCAGCCGACAGGGGTATGGCTACACCTTC. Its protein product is CASSRQGYGYTF.